The 25 T cell receptor beta chains in this list originate from one sample, sequenced in a study of T cell responses to AZD1222 COVID-19 vaccine. Clones were read by immunoSEQ multiplex PCR, and TCRdb kept only the in-frame ones, dropping some. Altogether 100,000 to 150,000 clones are present, 88% being singletons, with the ten largest covering under 9%. The source material was peripheral blood, sampled on day 0 of AZD1222 vaccination. These receptors originate from an adult in good health.

Turning to this clone: Other DNA sequences within the sample encode an identical CDR3. The chain joins TRBV7-9 to TRBJ1-2, with 8 bases aligning to TRBD1. After removal of 3 bases from V and 2 bases from J, the junction contained 2 bases not matched to a gene. This CDR3 comprises 14 residues. CDR1 and CDR2 from the germline V gene are SEHNR and FQNEAQ (reference sequence). The CDR3 loop reads CASSLQGANYGYTF. The CDR3 DNA is TGTGCCAGCAGCTTGCAGGGGGCAAACTATGGCTACACCTTC.

CDR3 residues: CATSRGGGSFTDTQYF. For the CDR3, the DNA is TGTGCCACCAGCAGGGGTGGCGGGAGTTTTACAGATACGCAGTATTTT. V usage is TRBV15 and J usage is TRBJ2-3; 7 nucleotides align to TRBD2. CDR1 and CDR2 (germline): LNHNV, YYDKDF (reference sequence). The J segment lost 3 bases and the V segment lost 3 bases, leaving 9 bases of the junction unmatched. The CDR3 is 16 amino acids.

V usage is TRBV7-2 and J usage is TRBJ2-7, with D possibly matching TRBD2 (6 bases). There are 14 residues in the CDR3. Germline V gene sequence: CDR1 SGHTA, CDR2 FQGNSA. V dropped 1 base and J dropped 2 bases, with 9 bases sitting between them. In nucleotides, the CDR3 is TGTGCCAGCAGCTTAGGGGGACTCCCCTACGAGCAGTACTTC. Protein sequence: CASSLGGLPYEQYF.

The CDR3 is CASSLGNRGRKDEQYF. DNA for the CDR3: TGCGCCAGCAGCTTGGGAAACAGGGGGCGCAAGGACGAGCAGTACTTC. The chain links TRBV5-1 to TRBJ2-7; 9 bases map to TRBD1. The ends lost 0 bases at V and 5 bases at J; junction bases unmatched: 9. This CDR3 comprises 16 residues. From germline, CDR1 is SGHRS and CDR2 YFSETQ.

As for this clone: Other DNA sequences in this sample translate to the same CDR3. This chain connects TRBV6-1 to TRBJ1-5; 7 bases fit TRBD1. V was pared by 2 bases and J by 7 bases, with 8 bases of the junction left unmatched. Germline CDR1 and CDR2: MNHNS and SASEGT. There are 15 residues in the CDR3. The DNA for the CDR3 is TGTGCCAGCAGTGAAACAACAGGGGCGAACCAGCCCCAGCATTTT. This translates into CASSETTGANQPQHF.

This chain joins TRBV12-3 or TRBV12-4 and TRBJ1-1; the D is unclear. The CDR3 loop spans 13 amino acids. The germline V and J ends were trimmed by 6 bases and 1 base, with 9 bases remaining between them. DNA for the CDR3: TGTGCCAGCAGAGCGGACGGGAACACTGAAGCTTTCTTT. It codes for CASRADGNTEAFF.

The J gene is TRBJ2-1, the V gene TRBV5-1; maybe TRBD2 (5 bases). Germline V CDR1 and CDR2: SGHRS, YFSETQ. CDR3 length: 15 residues. Deletions cut 4 bases from V and 2 bases from J, with 13 bases between. CDR3 DNA sequence: TGCGCCAGCAGCATGGACTTCTATCCCTACAATGAGCAGTTCTTC. It codes for CASSMDFYPYNEQFF. The full variable domain, its missing parts supplied by reference TRBV5-1 and TRBJ2-1, is KAGVTQTPRYLIKTRGQQVTLSCSPISGHRSVSWYQQTPGQGLQFLFEYFSETQRNKGNFPGRFSGRQFSNSRSEMNVSTLELGDSALYLCASSMDFYPYNEQFFGPGTRLTVL.

Note on this clone: Other DNA sequences within the sample encode an identical CDR3. The chain has TRBV28 and TRBJ1-5; unclear D gene. Germline CDR1 and CDR2: MDHEN and SYDVKM. Trimming pared 3 bases from V and 7 bases from J, leaving 7 bases between. The CDR3 spans 12 residues. The CDR3 spells CASSLEGQPQHF. CDR3 DNA sequence: TGTGCCAGCAGTTTGGAGGGCCAGCCCCAGCATTTT.

J is TRBJ2-7 and V is TRBV5-4; perhaps TRBD1 as D (5 bases). Trimming cost V 2 bases and J 0 bases, with 9 bases left between them. This CDR3 is 14 amino acids long. The germline V gene has CDR1 SGHNT and CDR2 YYREEE (reference sequence). The DNA for the CDR3 is TGTGCCAGCAGCTTAACAGGTACCTCCTACGAGCAGTACTTC. It encodes CASSLTGTSYEQYF.

The rearrangement uses TRBV7-2 and TRBJ1-4, with a weak D call TRBD1 (6 bases). V lost 3 bases to trimming and J lost 8 bases, with 13 bases between them. The length of the CDR3 is 14 residues. CDR1 is SGHTA and CDR2 is FQGNSA in the germline V gene. CDR3 in amino acids: CASSLPGQSEKLFF. CDR3 DNA: TGTGCCAGCAGCTTGCCAGGACAGTCGGAAAAACTGTTTTTT.

The chain has TRBV27 and TRBJ2-7; either TRBD1 or TRBD2 may fit D (5 bases each). Per germline, CDR1 MNHEY and CDR2 SMNVEV (reference sequence). The CDR3 has 13 amino acids. The V gene lost 1 base and the J gene lost 5 bases, with 9 bases spanning the gap. The CDR3 here is CASSLWGSHEQYF. In DNA, the CDR3 is TGTGCCAGCAGTTTATGGGGGTCCCACGAGCAGTACTTC.

The genes are TRBV10-3 and TRBJ1-3; D may be TRBD1 (6 bases). The CDR3 is 19 amino acids. Trimming took off 10 bases at V and 0 bases at J, with 28 bases between the two ends. Germline CDR1 reads ENHRY; CDR2 reads SYGVKD. CDR3 bases: TGTGCCACCATTGATTTGGTTTCGGGGACACACTACTCTGGAAACACCATATATTTT. Translated: CATIDLVSGTHYSGNTIYF.

V usage is TRBV4-1 and J usage is TRBJ2-3; no reliable D call. The CDR3 is made up of 13 amino acids. V was trimmed by 4 bases and J by 2 bases, leaving 7 bases between them. Per the germline V gene, CDR1 is MGHRA and CDR2 is YSYEKL. The DNA for the CDR3 is TGCGCCAGCAGCCCCCAAATCACAGATACGCAGTATTTT. Translated, it gives CASSPQITDTQYF.

The V gene is TRBV18, the J gene TRBJ2-1; D may be TRBD2 (5 bases). V gave up 2 bases and J gave up 9 bases, with 11 bases separating them. The CDR3 extends over 13 amino acids. Germline CDR1 reads KGHSH; CDR2 reads LQKENI. As DNA, the CDR3 is TGTGCCAGCTCACCAGGGCTAGCCGGTGAGCAGTTCTTC. The encoded protein is CASSPGLAGEQFF.

The chain recombines TRBV10-2 with TRBJ1-1, with D perhaps TRBD1 (6 bases). CDR1 and CDR2 (germline): WSHSY, SAAADI. Trimming took off 4 bases at V and 5 bases at J, with 11 bases between the two ends. The CDR3 has 13 amino acids. The CDR3 sequence is CASSVGGGTEAFF. CDR3 DNA: TGCGCCAGCAGTGTAGGGGGGGGTACTGAAGCTTTCTTT.

The chain joins TRBV2 to TRBJ2-5; D may be TRBD2 (5 bases). Trimming cost V 3 bases and J 5 bases, with 16 bases left between them. CDR1 is SNHLY, CDR2 FYNNEI, per germline. The CDR3 sequence is 15 residues long. The CDR3 region is CASSDYRAGDETQYF. CDR3 sequence (DNA): TGTGCCAGCAGTGACTACCGAGCCGGGGATGAGACCCAGTACTTC.

This clone was counted between two and nine times. The V gene is TRBV5-5, the J gene TRBJ2-7, with TRBD2 identical over 10 bases. The germline V gene encodes CDR1 SGHKS and CDR2 YYEKEE (reference sequence). Trimming took 4 bases from V and 2 from J; bases not matched to a gene: 6. CDR3 length: 15 amino acids. DNA for the CDR3: TGTGCCAGCAGCCGAGGACTAGCGGCCACCTACGAGCAGTACTTC. It specifies CASSRGLAATYEQYF.

The chain is built from TRBV28 and TRBJ1-4, with 10 bases that match TRBD1. This CDR3 is built from 16 residues. Germline CDR1 reads MDHEN; CDR2 reads SYDVKM. Unmatched junction bases numbered 5, after V lost 6 bases and J lost 1 base. In nucleotides, the CDR3 is TGTGCCAGCAGAACCAGGGACAGGGGAACTAATGAAAAACTGTTTTTT. Protein product: CASRTRDRGTNEKLFF.

The chain combines TRBV6-5 with TRBJ1-2; 12 bases line up with TRBD1. The V segment lost 6 bases and the J segment 8 bases; nucleotides outside the gene matches: 7. Germline V lookup: CDR1 MNHEY, CDR2 SVGAGI. The CDR3 contains 14 residues. The CDR3 sequence is CASRPGQGADGYTF. The CDR3 region has the DNA TGTGCCAGCAGGCCGGGACAGGGGGCGGACGGCTACACCTTC.

The chain links TRBV2 to TRBJ1-4, with no clear D. The germline V gene has CDR1 SNHLY and CDR2 FYNNEI. V lost 7 bases, J lost 8 bases, and 8 bases lay in between. The CDR3 contains 11 residues. In DNA, the CDR3 is TGTGCCAGCAACGTTGGAGAAAAACTGTTTTTT. This gives the protein CASNVGEKLFF.

The J gene is TRBJ2-1, the V gene TRBV28; D perhaps matches TRBD2 (5 bases). V was shortened by 6 bases and J by 7 bases, with 13 bases between the two germline ends. CDR1 and CDR2 from the germline V gene are MDHEN and SYDVKM. The CDR3 extends over 13 amino acids. CDR3 amino acids: CASSLTGKNEQFF. CDR3 nucleotide sequence: TGTGCCAGCAGCCTTACGGGAAAGAATGAGCAGTTCTTC.

The V gene is TRBV27, the J gene TRBJ1-3, with 7 bases aligning to TRBD1. The V and J ends lost 0 bases and 5 bases, in that order; junction bases with no gene match: 16. The CDR3 spans 19 residues. Germline V gives CDR1 MNHEY, CDR2 SMNVEV (reference sequence). The CDR3 loop reads CASSLSTGQMADWRNTIYF. CDR3 coding DNA: TGTGCCAGCAGTTTATCGACGGGACAGATGGCCGACTGGAGAAACACCATATATTTT.

The V and J genes are TRBV7-9 and TRBJ2-7; the D is unclear. Germline values: CDR1 SEHNR, CDR2 FQNEAQ (reference sequence). The CDR3 has 13 amino acids. Between the trimmed V and J ends, which lost 0 bases and 2 bases, there was a span of 5 bases. The CDR3 loop reads CASSLAQPYEQYF. CDR3 bases: TGTGCCAGCAGCTTAGCACAGCCCTACGAGCAGTACTTC.

The CDR3 coding sequence is TGTGCCAGTAGTACCGGGGACAGGATTTACAATGAGCAGTTCTTC. Translation: CASSTGDRIYNEQFF. The V and J genes are TRBV19 and TRBJ2-1, with 8 bases that match TRBD1. V lost 4 bases and J lost 4; bases outside the gene matches: 6. The germline gives CDR1 LNHDA, CDR2 SQIVND (reference sequence). CDR3 size: 15 residues.

The CDR3 bases are TGTGCCAGCTCACCGGACAGGGTTGATTCACCCCTCCACTTT. This gives the protein CASSPDRVDSPLHF. The rearrangement joins TRBV18 to TRBJ1-6, with 8 bases identical to TRBD1. The CDR3 is 14 amino acids. J lost 8 bases, V lost 3 bases, and 3 bases had no gene match. The germline V gene has CDR1 KGHSH and CDR2 LQKENI. The complete variable domain, with remaining parts taken from reference TRBV18 and TRBJ1-6, reads NAGVMQNPRHLVRRRGQEARLRCSPMKGHSHVYWYRQLPEEGLKFMVYLQKENIIDESGMPKERFSAEFPKEGPSILRIQQVVRGDSAAYFCASSPDRVDSPLHFGNGTRLTVT.